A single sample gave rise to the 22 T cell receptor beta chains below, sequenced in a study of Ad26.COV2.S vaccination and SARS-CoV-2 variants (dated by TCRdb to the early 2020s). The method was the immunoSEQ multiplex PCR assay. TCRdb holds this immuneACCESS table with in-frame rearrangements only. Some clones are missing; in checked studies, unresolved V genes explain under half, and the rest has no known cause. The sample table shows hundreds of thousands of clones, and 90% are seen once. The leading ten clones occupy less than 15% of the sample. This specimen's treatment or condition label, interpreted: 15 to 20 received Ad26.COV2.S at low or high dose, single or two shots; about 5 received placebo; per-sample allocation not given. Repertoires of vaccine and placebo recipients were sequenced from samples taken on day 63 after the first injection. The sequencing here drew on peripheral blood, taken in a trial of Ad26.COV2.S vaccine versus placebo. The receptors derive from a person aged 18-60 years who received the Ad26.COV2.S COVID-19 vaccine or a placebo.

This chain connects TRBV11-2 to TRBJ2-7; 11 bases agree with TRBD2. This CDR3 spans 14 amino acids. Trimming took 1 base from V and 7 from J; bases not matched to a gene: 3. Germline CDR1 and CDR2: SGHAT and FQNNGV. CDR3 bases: TGTGCCAGCAGCTTAGGGCTAGCGGGAGGTGAGCAGTACTTC. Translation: CASSLGLAGGEQYF.

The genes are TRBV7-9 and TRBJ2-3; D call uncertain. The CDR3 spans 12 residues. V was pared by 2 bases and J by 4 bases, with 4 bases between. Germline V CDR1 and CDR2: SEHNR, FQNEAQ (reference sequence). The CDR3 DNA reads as TGTGCCAGCAGCTTATTCGCAGATACGCAGTATTTT. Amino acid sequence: CASSLFADTQYF.

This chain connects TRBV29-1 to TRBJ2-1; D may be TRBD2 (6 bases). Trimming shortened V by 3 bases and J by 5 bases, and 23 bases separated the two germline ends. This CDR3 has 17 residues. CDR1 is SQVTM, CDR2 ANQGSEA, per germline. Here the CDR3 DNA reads TGCAGCGTTGATAGGGGCACGGGAGCCCTTGTCAACAATGAGCAGTTCTTC. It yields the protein CSVDRGTGALVNNEQFF.

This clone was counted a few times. DNA for the CDR3: TGTGCCAGCAGGTGGGGAGGATACAATGAGCAGTTCTTC. It codes for CASRWGGYNEQFF. The V call is TRBV25-1, the J call TRBJ2-1, with a weak D call TRBD2 (6 bases). V gave up 6 bases and J gave up 4 bases, with 10 bases separating them. This CDR3 comprises 13 residues. From germline, CDR1 is MGHDK and CDR2 SYGVNS.

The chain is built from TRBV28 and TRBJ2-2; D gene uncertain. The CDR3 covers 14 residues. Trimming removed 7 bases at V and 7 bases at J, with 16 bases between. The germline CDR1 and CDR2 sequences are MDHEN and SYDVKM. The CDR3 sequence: CASTLDGRLGELFF. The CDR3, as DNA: TGTGCCAGCACCTTAGATGGAAGACTCGGGGAGCTGTTTTTT.

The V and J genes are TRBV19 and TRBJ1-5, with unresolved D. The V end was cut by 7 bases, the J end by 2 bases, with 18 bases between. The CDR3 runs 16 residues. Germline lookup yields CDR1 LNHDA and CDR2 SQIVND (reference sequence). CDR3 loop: CASTGQLDLGNQPQHF. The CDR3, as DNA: TGTGCCAGTACGGGTCAGCTGGATTTGGGCAATCAGCCCCAGCATTTT. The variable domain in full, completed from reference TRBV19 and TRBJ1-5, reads DGGITQSPKYLFRKEGQNVTLSCEQNLNHDAMYWYRQDPGQGLRLIYYSQIVNDFQKGDIAEGYSVSREKKESFPLTVTSAQKNPTAFYLCASTGQLDLGNQPQHFGDGTRLSIL.

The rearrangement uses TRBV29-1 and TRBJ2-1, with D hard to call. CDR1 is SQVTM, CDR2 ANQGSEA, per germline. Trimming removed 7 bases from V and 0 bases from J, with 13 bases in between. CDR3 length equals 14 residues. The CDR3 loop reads CSANRPSSYNEQFF. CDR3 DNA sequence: TGCAGCGCCAACCGACCCAGCTCCTACAATGAGCAGTTCTTC.

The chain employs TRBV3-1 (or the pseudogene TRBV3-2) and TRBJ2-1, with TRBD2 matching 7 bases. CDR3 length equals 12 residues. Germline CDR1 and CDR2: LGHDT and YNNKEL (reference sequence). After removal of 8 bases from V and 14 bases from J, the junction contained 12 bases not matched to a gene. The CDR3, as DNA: TGTGCCAGCCCAACCCGACTAGCCTCTAAGTTCTTC. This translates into CASPTRLASKFF.

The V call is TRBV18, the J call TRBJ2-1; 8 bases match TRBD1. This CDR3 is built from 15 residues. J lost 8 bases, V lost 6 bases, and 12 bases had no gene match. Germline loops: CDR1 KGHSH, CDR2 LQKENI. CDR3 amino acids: CASSIRQGAGDEQFF. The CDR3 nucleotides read TGTGCCAGCTCCATTCGTCAGGGGGCAGGCGATGAGCAGTTCTTC.

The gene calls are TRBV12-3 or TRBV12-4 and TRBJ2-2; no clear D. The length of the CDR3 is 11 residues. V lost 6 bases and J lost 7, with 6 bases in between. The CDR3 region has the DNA TGTGCCAGCAGATCTAGCGGGGAGCTGTTTTTT. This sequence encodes CASRSSGELFF.

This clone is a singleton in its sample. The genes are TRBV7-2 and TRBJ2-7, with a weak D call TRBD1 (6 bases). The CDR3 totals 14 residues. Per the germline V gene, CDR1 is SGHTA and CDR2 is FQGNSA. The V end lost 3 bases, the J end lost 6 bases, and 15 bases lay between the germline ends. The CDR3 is CASSLETGSPEQYF. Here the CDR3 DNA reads TGTGCCAGCAGCTTGGAGACAGGCTCGCCCGAGCAGTACTTC.

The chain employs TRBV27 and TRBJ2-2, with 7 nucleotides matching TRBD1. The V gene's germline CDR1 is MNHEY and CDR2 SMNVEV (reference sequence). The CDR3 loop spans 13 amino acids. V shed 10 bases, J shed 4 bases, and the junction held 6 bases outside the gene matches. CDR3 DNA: TGTGCCACCTCGACAGGGACCACCGGGGAGCTGTTTTTT. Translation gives CATSTGTTGELFF.

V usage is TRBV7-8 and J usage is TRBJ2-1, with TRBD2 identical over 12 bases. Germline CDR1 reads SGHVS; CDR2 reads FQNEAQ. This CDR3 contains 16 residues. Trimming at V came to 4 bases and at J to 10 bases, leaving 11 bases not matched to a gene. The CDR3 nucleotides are TGTGCCAGCAGCTCGACCGGACTAGCGGGAATTCGGGAGCAGTTCTTC. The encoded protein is CASSSTGLAGIREQFF.

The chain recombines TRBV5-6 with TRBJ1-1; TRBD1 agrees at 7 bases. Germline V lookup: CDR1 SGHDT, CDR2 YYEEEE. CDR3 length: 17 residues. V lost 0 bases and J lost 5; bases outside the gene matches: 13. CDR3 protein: CASSLGGGRGRTTEAFF. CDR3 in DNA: TGTGCCAGCAGCTTGGGTGGTGGGAGGGGGCGAACAACTGAAGCTTTCTTT. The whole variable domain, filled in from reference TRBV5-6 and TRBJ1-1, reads DAGVTQSPTHLIKTRGQQVTLRCSPKSGHDTVSWYQQALGQGPQFIFQYYEEEERQRGNFPDRFSGHQFPNYSSELNVNALLLGDSALYLCASSLGGGRGRTTEAFFGQGTRLTVV.

The CDR3 here is CASSREGLAGVEQYF. The CDR3 coding sequence is TGTGCCAGCAGTAGAGAGGGGCTAGCGGGAGTCGAGCAGTACTTC. This chain uses TRBV7-9 with TRBJ2-7, with 10 bases matching TRBD2. Germline CDR1 and CDR2: SEHNR and FQNEAQ (reference sequence). The CDR3 length is 15 residues. V was pared by 6 bases and J by 6 bases, with 11 bases of the junction left unmatched.

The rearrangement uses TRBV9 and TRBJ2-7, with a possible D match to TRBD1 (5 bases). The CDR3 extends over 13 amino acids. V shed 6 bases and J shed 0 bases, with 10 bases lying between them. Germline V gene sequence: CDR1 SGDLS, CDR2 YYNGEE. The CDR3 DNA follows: TGTGCCAGCATCCACAGGAGCTCCTACGAGCAGTACTTC. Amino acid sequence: CASIHRSSYEQYF. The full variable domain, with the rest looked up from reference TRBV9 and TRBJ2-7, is DSGVTQTPKHLITATGQRVTLRCSPRSGDLSVYWYQQSLDQGLQFLIQYYNGEERAKGNILERFSAQQFPDLHSELNLSSLELGDSALYFCASIHRSSYEQYFGPGTRLTVT.

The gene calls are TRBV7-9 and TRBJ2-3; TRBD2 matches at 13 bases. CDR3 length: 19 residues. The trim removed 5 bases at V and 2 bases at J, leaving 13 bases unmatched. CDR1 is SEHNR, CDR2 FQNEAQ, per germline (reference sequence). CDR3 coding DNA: TGTGCCAGCAGCCTCCCCCCCGGGACTAGCGGGACAACCACAGATACGCAGTATTTT. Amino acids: CASSLPPGTSGTTTDTQYF.

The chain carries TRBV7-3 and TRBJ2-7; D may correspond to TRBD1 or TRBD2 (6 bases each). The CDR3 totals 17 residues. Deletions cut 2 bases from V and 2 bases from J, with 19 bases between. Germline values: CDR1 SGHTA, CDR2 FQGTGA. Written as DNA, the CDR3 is TGTGCCAGCAGCTTACCCCGTTCGCGGGACACTACCTACGAGCAGTACTTC. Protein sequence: CASSLPRSRDTTYEQYF. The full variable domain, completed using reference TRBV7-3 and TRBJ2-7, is GAGVSQTPSNKVTEKGKYVELRCDPISGHTALYWYRQSLGQGPEFLIYFQGTGAADDSGLPNDRFFAVRPEGSVSTLKIQRTERGDSAVYLCASSLPRSRDTTYEQYFGPGTRLTVT.

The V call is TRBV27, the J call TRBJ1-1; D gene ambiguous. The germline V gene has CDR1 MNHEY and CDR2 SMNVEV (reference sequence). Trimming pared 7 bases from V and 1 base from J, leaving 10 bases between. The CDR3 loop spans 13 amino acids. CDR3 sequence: CASNHLGNTEAFF. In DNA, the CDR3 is TGTGCCAGCAACCATTTAGGGAACACTGAAGCTTTCTTT.

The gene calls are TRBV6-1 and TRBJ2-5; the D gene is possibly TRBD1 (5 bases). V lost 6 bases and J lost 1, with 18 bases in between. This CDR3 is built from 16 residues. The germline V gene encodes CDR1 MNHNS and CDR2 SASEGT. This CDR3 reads CASSEMLTDLQETQYF. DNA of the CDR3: TGTGCCAGCAGCGAAATGTTGACAGACCTCCAAGAGACCCAGTACTTC.

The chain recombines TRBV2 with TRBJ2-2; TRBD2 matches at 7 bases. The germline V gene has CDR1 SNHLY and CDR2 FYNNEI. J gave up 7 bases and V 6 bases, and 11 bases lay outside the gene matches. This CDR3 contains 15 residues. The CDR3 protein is CASSLGAGSIGELFF. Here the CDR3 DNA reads TGTGCCAGCAGCCTCGGAGCGGGGAGCATCGGGGAGCTGTTTTTT.

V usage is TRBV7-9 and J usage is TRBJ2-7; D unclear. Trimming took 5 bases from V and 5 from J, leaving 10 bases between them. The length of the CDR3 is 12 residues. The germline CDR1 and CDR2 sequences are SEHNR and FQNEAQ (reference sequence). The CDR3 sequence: CASSPGQHEQYF. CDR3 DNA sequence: TGTGCCAGCAGCCCGGGTCAACACGAGCAGTACTTC.